What follows are 19 T cell receptor beta chains derived from one specimen sequenced in a study of long-term antiretroviral therapy in people with HIV (dated by TCRdb to the early 2020s). The immunoSEQ hsTCRB v3.0 assay was used at survey level resolution to sequence the TRB variable region. Held by TCRdb, this immuneACCESS table contains in-frame sequences only and omits some clones. Under half of the omission traces to an unresolved V gene where checked; the cause of the rest is unknown. The sample contains 30,000 to 40,000 clones, over 65% of them found a single time. The ten largest clones represent 7% to 7.5% of the sample. Sequencing was performed on unsorted PBMCs, taken 2 years after starting antiretroviral therapy. The receptors were gathered from a woman in her fifties or sixties with HIV.

The chain links TRBV18 to TRBJ2-3; TRBD2 matches 15 bases. Trimming took 6 bases from V and 4 from J; bases not matched to a gene: 11. Germline-derived CDR1 and CDR2 are KGHSH and LQKENI. The CDR3 spans 18 residues. CDR3 protein: CASSPGLAGGRIPDTQYF. Here the CDR3 DNA reads TGTGCCAGCTCCCCGGGACTAGCGGGGGGCCGGATTCCAGATACGCAGTATTTT.

The chain has TRBV11-3 and TRBJ2-3; D may match TRBD1 or TRBD2 (6 bases each). The CDR3 covers 18 residues. Germline V lookup: CDR1 SGHNT, CDR2 YENEEA. V gave up 2 bases and J gave up 4 bases, with 22 bases separating them. CDR3 protein: CASSLLSPGGAKADTQYF. Here the CDR3 DNA reads TGTGCCAGCAGCTTACTAAGCCCCGGGGGCGCTAAGGCAGATACGCAGTATTTT. Together with reference TRBV11-3 and TRBJ2-3, the CDR3 gives the full variable domain: EAGVVQSPRYKIIEKKQPVAFWCNPISGHNTLYWYLQNLGQGPELLIRYENEEAVDDSQLPKDRFSAERLKGVDSTLKIQPAELGDSAVYLCASSLLSPGGAKADTQYFGPGTRLTVL.

This clone showed up just a few times. The chain recombines TRBV28 with TRBJ2-2; D possibly corresponds to TRBD1 (5 bases). Germline loops: CDR1 MDHEN, CDR2 SYDVKM. V shed 9 bases and J shed 1 base, with 18 bases lying between them. CDR3 size: 16 residues. For the CDR3, the DNA is TGTGCCAGTCGTAAACGGACACCCAGGAACACCGGGGAGCTGTTTTTT. It codes for CASRKRTPRNTGELFF.

The genes are TRBV19 and TRBJ1-6; D is unclear. Between the trimmed V and J ends, which lost 1 base and 0 bases, there was a span of 7 bases. The CDR3 covers 16 residues. The V gene's germline CDR1 is LNHDA and CDR2 SQIVND (reference sequence). This chain's CDR3 is CASSIGSGSYNSPLHF. CDR3 nucleotides: TGTGCCAGTAGTATAGGCAGCGGCTCCTATAATTCACCCCTCCACTTT.

J is TRBJ2-5 and V is TRBV19; D uncertain. Trimming removed 3 bases at V and 2 bases at J, with 19 bases between. The germline CDR1 and CDR2 sequences are LNHDA and SQIVND (reference sequence). This CDR3 has 17 amino acids. The CDR3 DNA sequence: TGTGCCAGTAGTATCTCCCCGGGCAGGAGATTGCAAGAGACCCAGTACTTC. It is translated as CASSISPGRRLQETQYF.

CDR3 protein: CASSQERLVLNEQFF. The CDR3 DNA sequence: TGTGCCAGCAGCCAAGAACGACTAGTGCTTAATGAGCAGTTCTTC. V and J are TRBV4-2 and TRBJ2-1; tentatively, D is TRBD2 (6 bases). The CDR3 sequence is 15 residues long. Germline CDR1 is LGHNA and CDR2 is YNFKEQ. Trimming took 0 bases from V and 7 from J, leaving 13 bases between them.

The chain couples TRBV7-8 to TRBJ2-2; maybe TRBD2 (5 bases). Trimming shortened V by 4 bases and J by 5 bases, and 11 bases separated the two germline ends. CDR3 length equals 14 residues. CDR1 is SGHVS and CDR2 is FQNEAQ in the germline V gene. CDR3 sequence: CASSYRGRTGELFF. CDR3 DNA sequence: TGTGCCAGCAGCTACCGGGGTCGGACCGGGGAGCTGTTTTTT.

The chain is built from TRBV5-5 and TRBJ1-6; 9 bases are a match to TRBD1. The CDR3 extends over 16 amino acids. Germline CDR1 is SGHKS and CDR2 is YYEKEE (reference sequence). V was pared by 4 bases and J by 6 bases, with 8 bases of the junction left unmatched. CDR3 loop: CASSRGPGQGNSPLHF. The CDR3 DNA is TGTGCCAGCAGCCGGGGGCCGGGACAGGGTAATTCACCCCTCCACTTT.

This chain joins TRBV7-9 and TRBJ1-1; tentative D call: TRBD1 (5 bases). The CDR3 extends over 15 amino acids. Trimming pared 10 bases from V and 2 bases from J, leaving 20 bases between. CDR1 is SEHNR and CDR2 is FQNEAQ in the germline V gene (reference sequence). In nucleotides, the CDR3 is TGTGCCATCCGACCGACAGAGGGTTCAAACACTGAAGCTTTCTTT. Translating gives CAIRPTEGSNTEAFF.

V is TRBV7-9 and J is TRBJ1-5, with D possibly being TRBD1 (6 bases). Trimming shortened V by 1 base and J by 7 bases, and 14 bases separated the two germline ends. The CDR3 loop spans 15 amino acids. The germline gives CDR1 SEHNR, CDR2 FQNEAQ (reference sequence). DNA of the CDR3: TGTGCCAGCAGCTTAGACACAGGGATTGGGCAGCCCCAGCATTTT. Translated: CASSLDTGIGQPQHF. The whole variable domain, filled in from reference TRBV7-9 and TRBJ1-5, reads DTGVSQNPRHKITKRGQNVTFRCDPISEHNRLYWYRQTLGQGPEFLTYFQNEAQLEKSRLLSDRFSAERPKGSFSTLEIQRTEQGDSAMYLCASSLDTGIGQPQHFGDGTRLSIL.

The chain has TRBV21-1 and TRBJ2-7; TRBD2 is taken as the D call from the table, unchecked against the DNA. TRBV21-1 constitutes a pseudogene. The CDR3 covers 15 residues. DNA for the CDR3: TGTGCCAGCAGCAAAGATGGAGGGTTCAGGTACGAGCAGTACGTC. It encodes CASSKDGGFRYEQYV.

This clone was observed once. The J gene is TRBJ1-3, the V gene TRBV9; a possible D gene is TRBD1 (6 bases). CDR1 is SGDLS, CDR2 YYNGEE, per germline. V was clipped by 0 bases and J by 0 bases, with 16 bases between them. The CDR3 extends over 18 amino acids. This chain's CDR3 is CASSVAVTGEYSGNTIYF. In nucleotides, the CDR3 is TGTGCCAGCAGCGTAGCGGTGACAGGCGAGTACTCTGGAAACACCATATATTTT.

The chain couples TRBV12-5 to TRBJ1-1, with D hard to call. The V end was cut by 0 bases, the J end by 3 bases, with 11 bases between. CDR1 is LGHNT and CDR2 is FRNRAP in the germline V gene. The CDR3 runs 15 residues. The DNA for the CDR3 is TGTGCTAGTGGTTTGGTACTATACGGGGACACTGAAGCTTTCTTT. Encoded protein: CASGLVLYGDTEAFF.

The rearrangement uses TRBV30 and TRBJ2-3; D is possibly TRBD1 or TRBD2 (5 bases each). The ends were cut back, 2 bases at V and 2 bases at J, with 14 bases in the middle. The CDR3 covers 15 residues. Germline V lookup: CDR1 GTSNPN, CDR2 SVGIG (reference sequence). CDR3 residues: CAWSPRGRYTDTQYF. The CDR3 nucleotides are TGTGCCTGGAGTCCCCGGGGACGGTACACAGATACGCAGTATTTT.

This clone was recorded once. The chain joins TRBV15 to TRBJ2-1; 11 bases map to TRBD2. In germline, CDR1 is LNHNV, CDR2 YYDKDF (reference sequence). V was clipped by 1 base and J by 5 bases; unmatched bases: 4. This CDR3 contains 16 residues. CDR3 DNA sequence: TGTGCCACCAGCAGAGGGGGACTAGCGGAGAACAATGAGCAGTTCTTC. As protein: CATSRGGLAENNEQFF.

DNA of the CDR3: TGTGCCAGCCGGGTGAACACTGAAGCTTTCTTT. Translation: CASRVNTEAFF. The genes are TRBV25-1 and TRBJ1-1; the D is unclear. CDR1 is MGHDK and CDR2 is SYGVNS in the germline V gene. Between the trimmed V and J ends, which lost 8 bases and 0 bases, there was a span of 4 bases. This CDR3 has 11 residues.

The chain combines TRBV5-8 with TRBJ2-3, with 12 bases aligning to TRBD2. Unmatched junction bases numbered 12, after V lost 7 bases and J lost 6 bases. Looked up from germline, CDR1 is SGHTS and CDR2 is YDEGEE. This CDR3 spans 16 amino acids. CDR3 DNA: TGTGCCAGCTATTCTGGGAGACTAGCGGGGGCGGATACGCAGTATTTT. Protein sequence: CASYSGRLAGADTQYF.

The chain's CDR3 is CASSQWTRSHKNEQFF. CDR3 DNA sequence: TGCGCCAGCAGCCAATGGACTAGATCCCACAAGAATGAGCAGTTCTTC. V is TRBV4-1 and J is TRBJ2-1, with 7 bases that match TRBD2. This CDR3 region has 16 residues. Germline lookup yields CDR1 MGHRA and CDR2 YSYEKL. J lost 7 bases, V lost 2 bases, and 11 bases had no gene match.

The chain employs TRBV6-1 and TRBJ2-3, with D perhaps TRBD2 (6 bases). Germline lookup yields CDR1 MNHNS and CDR2 SASEGT. The CDR3 has 15 residues. In DNA, the CDR3 is TGTGCAAGCGGGCATCGAGCGAGGAGCACAGATACGCAGTATTTT. Amino acids: CASGHRARSTDTQYF.